This T cell receptor (beta chain) was sequenced during a study of shared clonotypes between healthy human individuals. General study results and limits: Investigators collected only blood, and repertoires in tissues likely differ. The genetic and exposure-history diversity represented was limited by few donors. Naive subsets generally had larger estimated richness than memory subsets.

In the CD4+ fraction, cells were divided into CD45RA+ naive and CD45RA-negative memory subsets. Concerning this clone: What it binds is unknown.

Clones were read by immunoSEQ multiplex PCR, and TCRdb kept only the in-frame ones, dropping some. The sample has 550,000 to 850,000 clones; approximately 72% are singletons. The CDR3 has 14 amino acids. V was shortened by 0 bases and J by 4 bases, with 10 bases between the two germline ends. In germline, CDR1 is SGHRS, CDR2 YFSETQ. Sample: memory CD4+ T cells sorted from blood. Indicated subset: CD45RA-negative fraction. The genes are TRBV5-1 and TRBJ1-1; unclear D gene. The TCR was taken from a woman aged 25 to 39 in good health. This CDR3 is CASSLEWQVTEAFF. CDR3 DNA: TGCGCCAGCAGCTTGGAATGGCAGGTCACTGAAGCTTTCTTT. Combining the CDR3 with reference TRBV5-1 and TRBJ1-1 gives the whole variable domain KAGVTQTPRYLIKTRGQQVTLSCSPISGHRSVSWYQQTPGQGLQFLFEYFSETQRNKGNFPGRFSGRQFSNSRSEMNVSTLELGDSALYLCASSLEWQVTEAFFGQGTRLTVV.